The rows below give T cell receptor beta chains drawn from one sample of a study of blood T cells in healthy people across ages. TCRdb processed the 5' RACE reads anew with MiXCR; each CDR3 protein has one entry. Of about 2 million distinct CDR3 sequences detected, around 50% appear once; the ten largest clones hold over 2%. Sequenced sample: blood. The receptors stem from a woman in her 40s in good health. Both conserved end residues are part of each CDR3. D genes are given only for firm matches. A row's size may be missing; if present it is once, few, many or a size class.

TRBJ1-2,many,TRBD1,TRBV5-1,16,CASSLDTTGGKYGYTF,TGCGCCAGCAGCTTGGATACGACAGGGGGCAAATATGGCTACACCTTC
TRBJ1-2,.,TRBD1,TRBV10-3,15,CAISERDSLFYGYTF,TGTGCCATCAGTGAAAGGGACAGCCTTTTCTATGGCTACACCTTC
TRBJ2-7,.,TRBD2,TRBV20-1,14,CSAASGGSPYEQYF,TGCAGTGCTGCTAGCGGGGGGAGTCCCTACGAGCAGTACTTC
TRBJ2-7,.,.,TRBV7-3,13,CASSLSSHNEQYF,TGTGCCAGCAGCTTAAGCAGCCACAATGAGCAGTACTTC
TRBJ2-1,.,TRBD2,TRBV28,16,CASSLMVRGGSNEQFF,TGTGCCAGCAGTTTAATGGTTCGGGGGGGCTCTAATGAGCAGTTCTTC
TRBJ1-5,few,TRBD1,TRBV28,15,CASSPSTGSHQPQHF,TGTGCCAGCAGTCCCTCGACAGGGTCGCATCAGCCCCAGCATTTT
TRBJ1-1,.,.,TRBV29-1,11,CSVVRQAGAFF,TGCAGCGTTGTTAGGCAGGCGGGAGCTTTCTTT
TRBJ2-5,few,.,TRBV4-1,16,CASSQDTYGFGETQYF,TGCGCCAGCAGCCAAGATACTTACGGCTTTGGGGAGACCCAGTACTTC
TRBJ2-7,.,TRBD1,TRBV20-1,15,CSARSTGQGEDEQYF,TGCAGTGCTAGATCAACCGGACAGGGGGAGGACGAGCAGTACTTC
TRBJ1-6,.,.,TRBV6-5,14,CASTPGTANSPLHF,TGTGCCAGCACCCCCGGGACCGCGAATTCACCCCTCCACTTT
TRBJ2-7,.,TRBD1,TRBV28,16,CASSLLGGTGSYEQYF,TGTGCCAGCAGTTTACTTGGCGGGACAGGGAGCTACGAGCAGTACTTC
TRBJ2-1,.,.,TRBV6-4,16,CASSDSRGGIWNEQFF,TGTGCCAGCAGTGACTCTAGGGGTGGGATCTGGAATGAGCAGTTCTTC
TRBJ1-2,.,TRBD1,TRBV20-1,14,CSAVGTEANYGYTF,TGCAGTGCTGTCGGGACAGAAGCTAACTATGGCTACACCTTC
TRBJ1-6,few,.,TRBV25-1,17,CASSDPGHSSYNSPLHF,TGTGCCAGCAGTGATCCGGGACACTCCTCTTATAATTCACCCCTCCACTTT
TRBJ2-3,.,.,TRBV7-8,15,CASSLEMRGPDPQYF,TGTGCCAGCAGCTTAGAAATGCGGGGGCCCGATCCGCAGTATTTT
TRBJ2-1,.,TRBD2,TRBV6-6,17,CASSYGLAAYSYNEQFF,TGTGCCAGCAGTTATGGACTAGCGGCTTACTCCTACAATGAGCAGTTCTTC
TRBJ1-2,.,TRBD1,TRBV20-1,15,CSARDRQGGLYGYTF,TGCAGTGCTAGAGATCGACAGGGGGGTCTGTATGGCTACACCTTC
TRBJ2-7,few,TRBD2,TRBV6-5,15,CASSTPGLGTYEQYF,TGTGCCAGCAGTACACCGGGACTAGGCACCTACGAGCAGTACTTC
TRBJ2-5,.,.,TRBV27,14,CAGSRTSYQETQYF,TGTGCCGGCAGTAGGACTTCATACCAAGAGACCCAGTACTTC
TRBJ1-2,.,.,TRBV20-1,18,CSALIRRALDRANYGYTF,TGCAGTGCTCTAATACGCCGGGCCCTCGACCGCGCTAACTATGGCTACACCTTC
TRBJ2-5,.,.,TRBV4-2,17,CASSLGHNDVDQETQYF,TGTGCCAGCAGCCTCGGACACAATGACGTTGACCAAGAGACCCAGTACTTC
TRBJ1-5,.,.,TRBV5-6,15,CASSLIGKVGQPQHF,TGTGCCAGCAGCCTTATCGGAAAGGTCGGTCAGCCCCAGCATTTT